This entry features one T cell receptor beta chain sequence. Other DNA variants within this sample encode the same CDR3. These data belong to a study of shared T cell receptors in the human thymus. The repertoire was sequenced with immunoSEQ multiplex PCR; TCRdb's copy has only in-frame clones and lacks some. Of approximately 760,000 clones in the sample, roughly 85% were seen once. Germline V gene lookup returns CDR1 SGHRS and CDR2 YFSETQ. The CDR3 is 11 amino acids. Deletions cut 2 bases from V and 5 bases from J, with 4 bases between. These data also formed part of another study, on human thymus T cells. In that study: Resections removed during corrective heart surgery provided the thymus tissue used. As related research reported, thymic repertoires overlapped highly among unrelated individuals.

The TCR originated in a girl under two years old with a congenital heart defect. V is TRBV5-1 and J is TRBJ2-5; no clear D. Sequenced: thymocytes. CDR3 DNA: TGCGCCAGCAGCTTTGAGGAGACCCAGTACTTC. Its protein product is CASSFEETQYF.